This entry features one T cell receptor beta chain sequence. What it recognizes is unknown. The authors reverse transcribed roughly 0.5 to 1 ug RNA with random hexamers. A multiplex approach, immunoSEQ multiplex PCR, amplified TCR beta CDR3 across 54 Vbeta and 13 Jbeta. One entry per CDR3 protein results from TCRdb running MiXCR on the immunoSEQ multiplex PCR reads. The table records 95,000 to 150,000 distinct CDR3 sequences, roughly 95% of them present only once. The T cells that were sequenced for TCR beta were CD8+ and CD4+ cells from blood. TEMRA cells were FACS-enriched, while CD8+ and CD4+ T cells were negatively isolated. This sample is drawn from a study of CD8 T cells in Susac syndrome. The study, taken as a whole, reports: Susac syndrome CD4+ T cell repertoires showed no clonal expansion.

CDR1 MGHDK and CDR2 SYGVNS come from the germline V gene. The V end lost 0 bases, the J end lost 0 bases, and 9 bases lay between the germline ends. This CDR3 is built from 17 residues. The gene calls are TRBV25-1 and TRBJ2-6, with D unresolved. This sequence was found in a human donor with Susac syndrome. Sequencing was carried out using CD4+ T cells from PBMCs. CDR3 sequence (DNA): TGTGCCAGCAGTGAATATGTGGAAGTCTCTGGGGCCAACGTCCTGACTTTC. Protein product: CASSEYVEVSGANVLTF. The whole variable domain, filled in from reference TRBV25-1 and TRBJ2-6, reads EADIYQTPRYLVIGTGKKITLECSQTMGHDKMYWYQQDPGMELHLIHYSYGVNSTEKGDLSSESTVSRIRTEHFPLTLESARPSHTSQYLCASSEYVEVSGANVLTFGAGSRLTVL.